Following are 11 T cell receptor beta chains from one sample sequenced in a study of cytomegalovirus exposure and HLA in healthy donors. Both 60 Vbeta primers and 13 Jbeta primers went into the PCR. Sequencing used immunoSEQ multiplex PCR; TCRdb keeps in-frame clones, though not all of them. The sample carries under 250,000 clones, 70% to 90% recorded once. Sequenced input: PBMCs. The receptors stem from a woman aged 55-69 years in good health and CMV-seropositive.

J is TRBJ2-7 and V is TRBV6-5; maybe TRBD1 (5 bases). The CDR3 consists of 14 residues. CDR1 is MNHEY and CDR2 is SVGAGI in the germline V gene. Between the trimmed V and J ends, which lost 5 bases and 0 bases, there was a span of 11 bases. The CDR3 bases are TGTGCCAGCAGTGAAAGGGGCACCTCCTACGAGCAGTACTTC. It is translated as CASSERGTSYEQYF.

A few counts support this clone. The CDR3 spells CASSVGDRNGGYTF. The CDR3 DNA reads as TGTGCCAGCAGCGTAGGTGACAGGAATGGTGGCTACACCTTC. This sequence joins TRBV9 and TRBJ1-2; D is perhaps TRBD1 (6 bases). CDR3 length: 14 residues. V shed 0 bases and J shed 7 bases, with 13 bases lying between them. Per the germline V gene, CDR1 is SGDLS and CDR2 is YYNGEE.

The table lists this clone with a count of one. The rearrangement links TRBV10-1 to TRBJ2-3, with TRBD2 matching 10 bases. The CDR3 is made up of 15 amino acids. The germline gives CDR1 WNHNN, CDR2 SYGVQD (reference sequence). V lost 7 bases and J lost 0; bases outside the gene matches: 4. The DNA of the CDR3 is TGCGCCAGCAAAGCGACTAGCGGGAGCACAGATACGCAGTATTTT. Translated: CASKATSGSTDTQYF.

This clone appeared a few times. The rearrangement joins TRBV6-5 to TRBJ1-5; tentatively, D is TRBD1 (5 bases). The CDR3 consists of 15 residues. CDR1 and CDR2 (germline): MNHEY, SVGAGI. V lost 0 bases, J lost 4 bases, and 10 bases lay in between. CDR3 DNA sequence: TGTGCCAGCAGTTACTCGGGACTGACAAATCAGCCCCAGCATTTT. This translates into CASSYSGLTNQPQHF.

J is TRBJ2-5 and V is TRBV5-4; the D gene is possibly TRBD1 (6 bases). The CDR3 runs to 13 residues. Trimming took 4 bases from V and 3 from J, leaving 10 bases between them. CDR1 SGHNT and CDR2 YYREEE come from the germline V gene (reference sequence). The CDR3 loop is CASSPDRKETQYF. In DNA, the CDR3 is TGTGCCAGCAGCCCCGACAGGAAAGAGACCCAGTACTTC.

The chain couples TRBV6-1 to TRBJ2-1; 8 nucleotides agree with TRBD1. This CDR3 comprises 15 residues. Per the germline V gene, CDR1 is MNHNS and CDR2 is SASEGT. V lost 4 bases to trimming and J lost 4 bases; unmatched junction nucleotides: 6. CDR3 loop: CASSALTGGYNEQFF. For the CDR3, the DNA is TGTGCCAGCAGTGCTCTAACAGGGGGGTACAATGAGCAGTTCTTC.

DNA for the CDR3: TGTGCCATCAGTGAAAGGACTAGCGGGAGGGCCAGCAATGAGCAGTTCTTC. It is translated as CAISERTSGRASNEQFF. The genes are TRBV10-3 and TRBJ2-1; 15 bases are a match to TRBD2. With V trimmed by 3 bases and J by 6 bases, 6 bases remained unmatched. Germline lookup yields CDR1 ENHRY and CDR2 SYGVKD. The length of the CDR3 is 17 residues.

The J gene is TRBJ2-3, the V gene TRBV7-3; D unclear. This CDR3 contains 13 residues. V gave up 1 base and J gave up 4 bases, with 6 bases separating them. Germline CDR1 SGHTA, CDR2 FQGTGA. This CDR3 reads CASSLISADTQYF. CDR3 nucleotide sequence: TGTGCCAGCAGCTTAATCTCTGCAGATACGCAGTATTTT.

The chain combines TRBV5-6 with TRBJ2-7, with D unresolved. V lost 0 bases and J lost 3, with 10 bases in between. Per the germline V gene, CDR1 is SGHDT and CDR2 is YYEEEE. This CDR3 contains 14 residues. CDR3 sequence: CASSLAVSGYEQYF. CDR3 coding DNA: TGTGCCAGCAGCTTGGCGGTTTCTGGCTACGAGCAGTACTTC.

V is TRBV19 and J is TRBJ1-1, with D possibly being TRBD1 (5 bases). The CDR3 extends over 12 amino acids. Trimming took off 5 bases at V and 3 bases at J, with 7 bases between the two ends. Germline CDR1 reads LNHDA; CDR2 reads SQIVND (reference sequence). DNA for the CDR3: TGTGCCAGTAGTCAAGGGGACACTGAAGCTTTCTTT. Residues: CASSQGDTEAFF.

A few counts support this clone. The chain joins TRBV19 to TRBJ1-5; TRBD1 agrees at 9 bases. Germline lookup yields CDR1 LNHDA and CDR2 SQIVND (reference sequence). J lost 0 bases, V lost 4 bases, and 4 bases had no gene match. The CDR3 is 16 residues long. DNA of the CDR3: TGTGCCAGTAGTAGGACAGGGGACTATAGCAATCAGCCCCAGCATTTT. Translated: CASSRTGDYSNQPQHF.